This T cell receptor (beta chain) was profiled in a study of T cell responses to AZD1222 COVID-19 vaccine. Study-wide results and caveats: Spike-specific TCR breadth and depth were elevated following two AZD1222 doses. Researchers report vaccine-associated CD4 TCRs spanning spike, with dominance at 160-218 and 743-854. It was only 6 or 7 AZD1222 recipients who were seropositive at baseline. Donors in the cohort were predominantly white British and more often female, and clonal diversity was possibly underestimated.

Note on this clone: Antigen: not known.

This table comes from immunoSEQ multiplex PCR, and its TCRdb copy is limited to in-frame clones, with some not included. This table has under 50,000 clones, around 90% appearing once. The TCR comes from an adult who received the MenACWY meningococcal vaccine as a control. Sequences were derived from peripheral blood, sampled 28 days after the second dose of the MenACWY control vaccine.

CDR3 sequence reads: CASSESLAGGSEQYF. The CDR3 nucleotides read TGCGCCAGCAGTGAGTCGTTAGCGGGAGGTTCCGAGCAGTACTTC. V is TRBV10-1 and J is TRBJ2-7; TRBD2 aligns across 10 bases. Germline V CDR1 and CDR2: WNHNN, SYGVQD (reference sequence). V shed 0 bases, J shed 6 bases, and the junction held 5 bases outside the gene matches. The CDR3 consists of 15 residues.